This passage covers 32 T cell receptor beta chains from one sample sequenced in a study of shared clonotypes between healthy human individuals (dated by TCRdb to the early 2020s). The library was built by means of the immunoSEQ multiplex PCR assay. Here the immuneACCESS table is served through TCRdb, limited to in-frame sequences with V and J called. Missing clones are a known gap in these copies; in checked studies unresolved V genes cover under half, and the rest lacks a known reason. The sample table shows around 1.4 million clones, and around 98.5% are seen once. The top ten clones comprise about 0.34% of the sample. Sequenced: naive CD4+ T cells sorted from blood. This specimen's cell subset or site label, interpreted: CD45RA+ positively selected. The receptors shown here come from a man younger than 45 in good health.

CDR3 in amino acids: CASSYGSGTDTQYF. CDR3 coding DNA: TGTGCCAGCAGTTATGGTTCGGGTACAGATACGCAGTATTTT. V usage is TRBV6-5 and J usage is TRBJ2-3, with no clear D. V was shortened by 3 bases and J by 3 bases, with 10 bases between the two germline ends. The CDR3 totals 14 residues. Germline-derived CDR1 and CDR2 are MNHEY and SVGAGI.

The chain employs TRBV6-6 and TRBJ1-5; the D gene is possibly TRBD1 (5 bases). Looked up from germline, CDR1 is MNHNY and CDR2 is SVGAGI (reference sequence). V lost 5 bases and J lost 11, with 19 bases in between. This CDR3 contains 14 residues. The CDR3 sequence: CASSQQDRMGAQHF. CDR3 DNA sequence: TGTGCCAGCAGTCAACAGGACCGGATGGGAGCCCAGCATTTT.

The chain recombines TRBV14 with TRBJ2-1, with D tentatively TRBD2 (5 bases). This CDR3 contains 14 residues. Germline CDR1 SGHDN, CDR2 FVKESK. Trimming took 4 bases from V and 2 from J, leaving 9 bases between them. CDR3 protein: CASSPRVTYNEQFF. The CDR3 nucleotides are TGTGCCAGCAGCCCGCGGGTCACCTACAATGAGCAGTTCTTC.

V gene TRBV7-8 combines with J gene TRBJ2-3; TRBD2 is a possible D gene (6 bases). Germline V lookup: CDR1 SGHVS, CDR2 FQNEAQ. The CDR3 is 14 amino acids. V lost 5 bases, J lost 5 bases, and 14 bases lay in between. The CDR3: CASSPRTTRDTQYF. CDR3 DNA: TGTGCCAGCAGCCCGCGGACTACAAGAGATACGCAGTATTTT.

The gene calls are TRBV5-1 and TRBJ1-2; unclear D gene. Germline assignment: CDR1 SGHRS and CDR2 YFSETQ. CDR3 length equals 14 residues. V dropped 1 base and J dropped 2 bases, with 9 bases sitting between them. In DNA form, the CDR3 reads TGCGCCAGCAGCTTGTACATAACAAACTATGGCTACACCTTC. Its protein is CASSLYITNYGYTF.

The gene calls are TRBV10-2 and TRBJ2-7; 8 bases agree with TRBD2. The trim removed 6 bases at V and 3 bases at J, leaving 1 base unmatched. This CDR3 is built from 12 residues. Looked up from germline, CDR1 is WSHSY and CDR2 is SAAADI. DNA of the CDR3: TGCGCCAGCAGCAGCGGGAGCTACGAGCAGTACTTC. Translating it yields CASSSGSYEQYF.

The V call is TRBV11-2, the J call TRBJ2-5, with 9 nucleotides matching TRBD2. Germline CDR1 and CDR2: SGHAT and FQNNGV. V was clipped by 1 base and J by 2 bases; unmatched bases: 5. This CDR3 comprises 16 residues. The CDR3 DNA is TGTGCCAGCAGCTTAGGGGGCGGGAGGGTACAAGAGACCCAGTACTTC. It codes for CASSLGGGRVQETQYF.

The genes are TRBV19 and TRBJ1-5; tentatively, D is TRBD1 (5 bases). Germline V gives CDR1 LNHDA, CDR2 SQIVND (reference sequence). V lost 1 base and J lost 5, with 12 bases in between. The CDR3 sequence is 15 residues long. For the CDR3, the DNA is TGTGCCAGTAGTATAGTTTCCAGGGATTATCAGCCCCAGCATTTT. Its protein is CASSIVSRDYQPQHF.

This chain joins TRBV7-2 and TRBJ2-1; perhaps TRBD2 as D (6 bases). Trimming pared 8 bases from V and 5 bases from J, leaving 16 bases between. CDR3 length: 14 amino acids. CDR1 and CDR2 (germline): SGHTA, FQGNSA. This CDR3 is CASAPQRVNNEQFF. The CDR3 DNA is TGTGCCAGCGCCCCGCAGCGGGTCAACAATGAGCAGTTCTTC.

This chain uses TRBV12-5 with TRBJ2-2; 9 bases map to TRBD1. Losses at the gene ends were 2 bases for V and 4 bases for J; bases not matched to a gene: 5. Germline CDR1 is LGHNT and CDR2 is FRNRAP. This CDR3 has 16 residues. CDR3 bases: TGTGCTAGTGGTTTGTACACAGGGGGCGGCACCGGGGAGCTGTTTTTT. Protein sequence: CASGLYTGGGTGELFF.

The chain combines TRBV30 with TRBJ2-7; D possibly matches TRBD1 or TRBD2 (8 bases each). Germline-derived CDR1 and CDR2 are GTSNPN and SVGIG (reference sequence). Trimming removed 4 bases from V and 3 bases from J, with 22 bases in between. This CDR3 region has 16 residues. As DNA, the CDR3 is TGTGCCTGGACAGGGGGCGGCGCGGGAGGCATCTACGAGCAGTACTTC. Translating it yields CAWTGGGAGGIYEQYF.

This sequence joins TRBV10-1 and TRBJ2-1; D gene uncertain. CDR1 and CDR2 (germline): WNHNN, SYGVQD (reference sequence). V shed 2 bases and J shed 4 bases, with 6 bases lying between them. CDR3 length equals 13 residues. CDR3 sequence reads: CASSEGWYNEQFF. The CDR3 coding sequence is TGCGCCAGCAGTGAGGGATGGTACAATGAGCAGTTCTTC.

This clone was detected once. Other DNA sequences in the sample encode the same CDR3. In DNA, the CDR3 is TGTGCCAGCAGCCCCCGAGGTAGCAATCAGCCCCAGCATTTT. Translating it yields CASSPRGSNQPQHF. The chain has TRBV7-9 and TRBJ1-5; D remains unclear. CDR3 size: 14 residues. The V gene's germline CDR1 is SEHNR and CDR2 FQNEAQ (reference sequence). Trimming left V 5 bases short and J 0 bases short, with 8 bases between.

Details on this clone: This same CDR3 is encoded by further DNA sequences in the sample. The chain employs TRBV13 and TRBJ2-7, with D perhaps TRBD2 (6 bases). Between the trimmed V and J ends, which lost 3 bases and 0 bases, there was a span of 9 bases. The CDR3 sequence is 14 residues long. Germline V gives CDR1 PRHDT, CDR2 FYEKMQ (reference sequence). In nucleotides, the CDR3 is TGTGCCAGCAGCTTTTCCGGGAGCTCCTACGAGCAGTACTTC. It yields the protein CASSFSGSSYEQYF.

Only a few counts were recorded for this clone. The chain links TRBV5-4 to TRBJ2-7; tentative D call: TRBD2 (6 bases). The V gene's germline CDR1 is SGHNT and CDR2 YYREEE (reference sequence). Trimming shortened V by 3 bases and J by 7 bases, and 14 bases separated the two germline ends. CDR3 length: 13 residues. CDR3 region: CASSWRAGVEQYF. CDR3 nucleotides: TGTGCCAGCAGCTGGAGGGCGGGTGTGGAGCAGTACTTC.

J is TRBJ2-1 and V is TRBV2; D unclear. CDR1 SNHLY and CDR2 FYNNEI come from the germline V gene. The CDR3 loop spans 15 amino acids. V shed 4 bases and J shed 2 bases, with 12 bases lying between them. The CDR3 region is CASSGFGNTYNEQFF. CDR3 DNA sequence: TGTGCCAGCAGTGGGTTTGGCAACACCTACAATGAGCAGTTCTTC. The full variable domain, rest sourced from reference TRBV2 and TRBJ2-1, is EPEVTQTPSHQVTQMGQEVILRCVPISNHLYFYWYRQILGQKVEFLVSFYNNEISEKSEIFDDQFSVERPDGSNFTLKIRSTKLEDSAMYFCASSGFGNTYNEQFFGPGTRLTVL.

This clone was seen just once. The sample carries other DNA sequences with the same CDR3. V gene TRBV29-1 combines with J gene TRBJ2-7; 9 bases are shared with TRBD1. In germline, CDR1 is SQVTM, CDR2 ANQGSEA. The CDR3 spans 11 residues. V trimming: 6 bases; J trimming: 4 bases; junction bases outside the gene matches: 1. CDR3 protein: CSVGTGYEQYF. CDR3 nucleotide sequence: TGCAGCGTGGGGACAGGGTACGAGCAGTACTTC.

This clone came up once. The V and J genes are TRBV2 and TRBJ1-5; perhaps TRBD1 as D (5 bases). This CDR3 contains 16 residues. Germline V gives CDR1 SNHLY, CDR2 FYNNEI. V was clipped by 1 base and J by 2 bases, with 12 bases between them. The CDR3 protein is CASSEVTVTRNQPQHF. In nucleotides, the CDR3 is TGTGCCAGCAGTGAAGTGACAGTTACTCGCAATCAGCCCCAGCATTTT.

This chain connects TRBV28 to TRBJ1-5, with D perhaps matching TRBD1 (5 bases). V was cut by 6 bases and J by 2 bases, with 20 bases left in between. The CDR3 spans 17 residues. The germline CDR1 and CDR2 sequences are MDHEN and SYDVKM. Here the CDR3 DNA reads TGTGCCAGCAGGACACTCCGTCCGGGCAGGGGCAATCAGCCCCAGCATTTT. Amino acids: CASRTLRPGRGNQPQHF.

The chain uses TRBV27 and TRBJ2-7, with TRBD2 identical over 8 bases. The CDR3 runs to 14 residues. Germline trimming cut 1 base from V and 3 bases from J; bases unmatched to any gene: 2. In germline, CDR1 is MNHEY, CDR2 SMNVEV (reference sequence). The DNA of the CDR3 is TGTGCCAGCAGTTTATTAGCGGGGTTCTACGAGCAGTACTTC. It yields the protein CASSLLAGFYEQYF.

The chain joins TRBV11-3 to TRBJ2-5; maybe TRBD2 (6 bases). The CDR3 extends over 14 amino acids. Trimming stripped 5 bases from V and 0 bases from J, with 10 bases between. Germline CDR1 and CDR2: SGHNT and YENEEA. This chain's CDR3 is CASSPGRNQETQYF. Here the CDR3 DNA reads TGTGCCAGCAGCCCAGGGAGGAACCAAGAGACCCAGTACTTC.

The chain carries TRBV9 and TRBJ2-7; D call uncertain. CDR1 and CDR2 (germline): SGDLS, YYNGEE. The CDR3 runs 13 residues. The V end was cut by 0 bases, the J end by 6 bases, with 10 bases between. The CDR3 sequence is CASSVAVGSEQYF. The CDR3 coding sequence is TGTGCCAGCAGCGTAGCGGTTGGTAGCGAGCAGTACTTC.

Worth noting for this clone: The sample has other DNA sequences that encode this CDR3 too. The chain uses TRBV7-2 and TRBJ2-7; D uncertain. The CDR3 length is 14 residues. The germline gives CDR1 SGHTA, CDR2 FQGNSA. V lost 3 bases and J lost 0, with 9 bases in between. The CDR3 DNA follows: TGTGCCAGCAGCTTGGTAGGGTCCTCCTACGAGCAGTACTTC. Its protein product is CASSLVGSSYEQYF.

The rearrangement joins TRBV21-1 to TRBJ2-7. TRBV21-1 is designated a pseudogene. The CDR3 length is 15 residues. CDR3 sequence: CASSKAGTRSYEQYF. The DNA for the CDR3 is TGTGCCAGCAGCAAAGCAGGGACCAGATCCTACGAGCAGTACTTC.

The chain links TRBV10-2 to TRBJ1-1, with a possible D match to TRBD1 (6 bases). This CDR3 has 17 residues. The germline V gene has CDR1 WSHSY and CDR2 SAAADI. V lost 2 bases, J lost 2 bases, and 18 bases lay in between. CDR3 DNA sequence: TGCGCCAGCAGTGAGCTGGCAGTGGGGGGCCTAAACACTGAAGCTTTCTTT. Translating it yields CASSELAVGGLNTEAFF.

The chain couples TRBV5-1 to TRBJ1-2; 7 bases align to TRBD1. The CDR3 spans 15 residues. Trimming removed 4 bases from V and 3 bases from J; junction bases left unmatched: 9. Germline CDR1 is SGHRS and CDR2 is YFSETQ. The chain's CDR3 is CASSPLRGLDYGYTF. Here the CDR3 DNA reads TGCGCCAGCAGCCCCCTGAGGGGGCTTGACTATGGCTACACCTTC.

The chain is built from TRBV28 and TRBJ2-7; 10 bases line up with TRBD2. The germline V gene has CDR1 MDHEN and CDR2 SYDVKM. V was clipped by 6 bases and J by 0 bases; unmatched bases: 8. This CDR3 has 16 residues. The chain's CDR3 is CASSPTPSGSSYEQYF. In DNA form, the CDR3 reads TGTGCCAGCAGCCCCACCCCTAGCGGGAGCTCCTACGAGCAGTACTTC.

V usage is TRBV11-3 and J usage is TRBJ2-7; 7 bases are a match to TRBD2. Germline values: CDR1 SGHNT, CDR2 YENEEA. This CDR3 spans 14 amino acids. J gave up 5 bases and V 6 bases, and 10 bases lay outside the gene matches. CDR3 residues: CASSGGGPRHEQYF. CDR3 in DNA: TGTGCCAGCAGTGGGGGAGGGCCGAGGCACGAGCAGTACTTC. The complete variable domain, with remaining parts taken from reference TRBV11-3 and TRBJ2-7, reads EAGVVQSPRYKIIEKKQPVAFWCNPISGHNTLYWYLQNLGQGPELLIRYENEEAVDDSQLPKDRFSAERLKGVDSTLKIQPAELGDSAVYLCASSGGGPRHEQYFGPGTRLTVT.

This chain uses TRBV29-1 with TRBJ1-1; TRBD1 is a possible D gene (5 bases). From germline, CDR1 is SQVTM and CDR2 ANQGSEA. The CDR3 length is 17 residues. V was pared by 3 bases and J by 0 bases, with 20 bases between. The CDR3 is CSVEYQGRLPLNTEAFF. The CDR3 DNA sequence: TGCAGCGTTGAGTATCAGGGCCGCCTTCCCCTGAACACTGAAGCTTTCTTT. Looking up the rest from reference TRBV29-1 and TRBJ1-1 gives the full variable domain: SAVISQKPSRDICQRGTSLTIQCQVDSQVTMMFWYRQQPGQSLTLIATANQGSEATYESGFVIDKFPISRPNLTFSTLTVSNMSPEDSSIYLCSVEYQGRLPLNTEAFFGQGTRLTVV.

The rearrangement joins TRBV7-8 to TRBJ1-2, with unresolved D. Trimming removed 2 bases from V and 2 bases from J, with 15 bases in between. This CDR3 contains 16 residues. Germline V lookup: CDR1 SGHVS, CDR2 FQNEAQ. The CDR3 reads CASSLLLQAPNYGYTF. The CDR3 DNA is TGTGCCAGCAGCTTACTCCTGCAGGCTCCGAACTATGGCTACACCTTC.

In its sample, this clone was seen once. CDR3 residues: CASRLDTGMSYEQYF. The DNA of the CDR3 is TGTGCCAGCAGACTCGATACAGGGATGTCCTACGAGCAGTACTTC. The chain links TRBV27 to TRBJ2-7, with D possibly being TRBD1 (6 bases). The CDR3 runs to 15 residues. The V gene's germline CDR1 is MNHEY and CDR2 SMNVEV (reference sequence). Trimming took off 6 bases at V and 1 base at J, with 16 bases between the two ends.

The gene calls are TRBV6-5 and TRBJ2-1; D possibly corresponds to TRBD2 (5 bases). Per the germline V gene, CDR1 is MNHEY and CDR2 is SVGAGI. V lost 8 bases and J 5 bases, leaving 19 bases between the germline ends. The CDR3 sequence is 15 residues long. The CDR3 bases are TGTGCCAGCTCCTCGAGAGCCACGAGGGACAATGAGCAGTTCTTC. It encodes CASSSRATRDNEQFF.